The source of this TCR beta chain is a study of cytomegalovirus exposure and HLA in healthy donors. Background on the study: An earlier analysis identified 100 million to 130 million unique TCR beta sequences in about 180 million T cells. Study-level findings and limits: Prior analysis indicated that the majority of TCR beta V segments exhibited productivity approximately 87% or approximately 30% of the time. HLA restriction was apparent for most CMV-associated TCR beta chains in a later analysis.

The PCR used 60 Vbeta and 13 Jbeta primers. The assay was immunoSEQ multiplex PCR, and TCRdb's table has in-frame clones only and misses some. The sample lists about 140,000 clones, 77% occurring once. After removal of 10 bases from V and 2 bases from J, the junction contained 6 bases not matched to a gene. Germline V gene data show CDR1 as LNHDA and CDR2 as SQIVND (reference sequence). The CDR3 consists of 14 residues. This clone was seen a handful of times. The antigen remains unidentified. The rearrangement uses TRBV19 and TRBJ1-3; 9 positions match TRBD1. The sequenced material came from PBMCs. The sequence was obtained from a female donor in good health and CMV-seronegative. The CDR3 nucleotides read TGTGCCATTGGAACAGGGGGCACTGGAAACACCATATATTTT. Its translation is CAIGTGGTGNTIYF.